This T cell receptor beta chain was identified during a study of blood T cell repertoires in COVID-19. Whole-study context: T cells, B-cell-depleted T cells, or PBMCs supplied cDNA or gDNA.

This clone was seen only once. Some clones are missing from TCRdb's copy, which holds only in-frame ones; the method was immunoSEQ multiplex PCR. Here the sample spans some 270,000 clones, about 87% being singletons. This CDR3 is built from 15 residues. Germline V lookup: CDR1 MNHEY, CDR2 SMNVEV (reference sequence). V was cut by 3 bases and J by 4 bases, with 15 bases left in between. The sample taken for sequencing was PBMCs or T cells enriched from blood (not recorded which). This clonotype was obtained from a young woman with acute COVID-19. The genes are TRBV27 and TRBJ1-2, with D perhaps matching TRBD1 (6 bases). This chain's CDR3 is CASSFLQGPLYGYTF. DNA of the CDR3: TGTGCCAGCAGTTTTTTGCAGGGGCCCCTCTATGGCTACACCTTC.